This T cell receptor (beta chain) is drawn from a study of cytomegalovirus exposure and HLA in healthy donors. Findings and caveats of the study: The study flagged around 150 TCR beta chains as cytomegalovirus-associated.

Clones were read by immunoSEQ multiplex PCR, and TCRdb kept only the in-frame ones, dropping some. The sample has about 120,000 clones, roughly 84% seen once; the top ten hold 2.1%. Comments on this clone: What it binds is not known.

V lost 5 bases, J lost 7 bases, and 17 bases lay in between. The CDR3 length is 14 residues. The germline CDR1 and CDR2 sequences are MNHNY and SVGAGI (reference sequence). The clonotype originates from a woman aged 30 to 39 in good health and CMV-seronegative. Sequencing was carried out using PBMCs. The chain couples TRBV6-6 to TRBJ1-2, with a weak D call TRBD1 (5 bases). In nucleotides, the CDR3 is TGTGCCAGCAGTCGGGGAGGCAGGGTATCTGGCTACACCTTC. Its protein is CASSRGGRVSGYTF.